This T cell receptor (beta chain) was found in a study of T cell responses to AZD1222 COVID-19 vaccine. Study-level results: Seropositive at baseline were only 5 or 6 AZD1222 recipients. CD4 TCRs covered the whole spike, strongest at regions 160-218 and 743-854. Repertoire sampling occurred only after the peak T cell response. It should be noted that donors were predominantly white British and more often female, and clonal diversity was possibly underestimated.

TCRdb's copy holds only in-frame clones and misses some; the assay was immunoSEQ multiplex PCR. Of around 130,000 clones listed, roughly 89% are singletons. In regard to this clone: What it recognizes is unknown.

The CDR3 runs to 17 residues. Trimming took 5 bases from V and 1 from J; bases not matched to a gene: 5. CDR1 and CDR2 (germline): SGHKS, YYEKEE (reference sequence). V usage is TRBV5-5 and J usage is TRBJ1-6; 11 nucleotides align to TRBD1. This material consisted of peripheral blood, taken 28 days after the second AZD1222 dose. The receptor was derived from an adult who received the AZD1222 COVID-19 vaccine. The CDR3 sequence: CASRRGQGGSYNSPLHF. CDR3 nucleotide sequence: TGTGCCAGCAGGAGGGGACAGGGGGGTTCCTATAATTCACCCCTCCACTTT.